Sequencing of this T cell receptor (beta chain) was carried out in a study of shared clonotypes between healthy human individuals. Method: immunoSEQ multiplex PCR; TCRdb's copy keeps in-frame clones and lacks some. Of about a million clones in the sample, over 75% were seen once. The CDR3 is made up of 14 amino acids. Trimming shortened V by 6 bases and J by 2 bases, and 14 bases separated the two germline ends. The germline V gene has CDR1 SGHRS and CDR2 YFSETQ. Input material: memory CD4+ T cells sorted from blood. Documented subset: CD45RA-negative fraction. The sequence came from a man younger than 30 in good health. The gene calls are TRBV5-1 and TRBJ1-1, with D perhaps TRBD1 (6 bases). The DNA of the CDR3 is TGCGCCAGCACCGGCCAGGGGCTCAACACTGAAGCTTTCTTT. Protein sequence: CASTGQGLNTEAFF.